The clone carrying this TCR beta chain was seen only a few times. Its antigen is currently unknown. CDR3 length: 16 amino acids. The data derive from a study of blood T cells in healthy people across ages. Study results and limitations: CMV status of donors was unknown, possibly confounding expanded clonotype changes.

PCR was performed a second time for about 7 to 12 cycles using a sample-barcoded 5' primer and a J-beta primer mix. A 12-random-nucleotide template-switch adaptor tagged each cDNA molecule. TCRdb called the 5' RACE reads again in MiXCR, with one record for every CDR3 protein. The sample lists 850,000 to 1,000,000 distinct CDR3 sequences, 51% seen once, with roughly a fifth in the top ten. The sequence was obtained from a woman aged 55-69 years in good health. The V and J genes are TRBV21-1 and TRBJ2-5; the table calls TRBD1, which could not be checked here. TRBV21-1 is listed as a pseudogene. Sequencing was done on a sample of blood. Here the CDR3 reads CASSDQGGQAWETQYF. DNA for the CDR3: TGTGCCAGCAGCGACCAAGGGGGACAGGCCTGGGAGACCCAGTACTTC.